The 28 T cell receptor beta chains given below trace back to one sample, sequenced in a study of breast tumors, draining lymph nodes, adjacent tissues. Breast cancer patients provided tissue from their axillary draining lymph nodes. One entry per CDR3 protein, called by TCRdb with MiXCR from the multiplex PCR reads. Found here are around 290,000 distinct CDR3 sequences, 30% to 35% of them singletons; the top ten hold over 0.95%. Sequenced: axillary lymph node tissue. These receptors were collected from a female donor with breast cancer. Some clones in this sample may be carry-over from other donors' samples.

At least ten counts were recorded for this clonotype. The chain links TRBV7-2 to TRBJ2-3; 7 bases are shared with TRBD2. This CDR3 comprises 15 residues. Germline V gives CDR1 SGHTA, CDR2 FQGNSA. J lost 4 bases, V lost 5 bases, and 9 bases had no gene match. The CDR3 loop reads CASSTRLGRADTQYF. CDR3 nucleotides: TGTGCCAGCAGCACCCGCTTGGGGAGGGCAGATACGCAGTATTTT.

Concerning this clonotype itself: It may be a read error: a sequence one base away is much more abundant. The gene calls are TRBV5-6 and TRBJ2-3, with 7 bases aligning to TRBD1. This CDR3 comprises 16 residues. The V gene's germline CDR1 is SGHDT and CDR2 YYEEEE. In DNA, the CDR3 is TGTGACAGCAGACAGGGACAGAGCCCCACGTTTGGTACGCAGTATTTT. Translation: CDSRQGQSPTFGTQYF.

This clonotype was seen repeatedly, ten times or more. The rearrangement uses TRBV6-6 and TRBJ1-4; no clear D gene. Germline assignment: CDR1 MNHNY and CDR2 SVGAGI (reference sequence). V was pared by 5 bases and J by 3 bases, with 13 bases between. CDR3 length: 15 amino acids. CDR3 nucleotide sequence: TGTGCCAGCAGTACTCGCCAGCACCCTAATGAAAAACTGTTTTTT. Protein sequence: CASSTRQHPNEKLFF.

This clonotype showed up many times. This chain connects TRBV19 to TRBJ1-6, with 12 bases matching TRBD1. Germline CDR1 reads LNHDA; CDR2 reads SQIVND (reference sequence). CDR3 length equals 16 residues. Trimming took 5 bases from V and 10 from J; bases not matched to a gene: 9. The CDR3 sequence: CASSPGQGARRSPLHF. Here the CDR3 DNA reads TGTGCCAGTAGTCCGGGACAGGGGGCGCGCAGATCACCCCTCCACTTT.

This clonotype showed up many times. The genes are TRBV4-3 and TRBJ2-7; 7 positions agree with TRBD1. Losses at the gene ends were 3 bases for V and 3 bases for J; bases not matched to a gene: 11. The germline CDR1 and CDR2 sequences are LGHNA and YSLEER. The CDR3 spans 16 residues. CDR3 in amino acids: CASSHGPGQAFYEQYF. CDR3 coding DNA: TGCGCCAGCAGCCACGGCCCCGGACAGGCCTTCTACGAGCAGTACTTC.

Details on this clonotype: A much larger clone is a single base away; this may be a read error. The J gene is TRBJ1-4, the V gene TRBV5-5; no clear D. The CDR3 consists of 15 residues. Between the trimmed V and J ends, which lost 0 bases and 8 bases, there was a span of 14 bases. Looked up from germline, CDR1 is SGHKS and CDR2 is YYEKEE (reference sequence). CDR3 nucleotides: TGTGCCAGCAGCTTGGAGTCCCCAAGGGAGGAAAAACTGTTTTTT. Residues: CASSLESPREEKLFF.

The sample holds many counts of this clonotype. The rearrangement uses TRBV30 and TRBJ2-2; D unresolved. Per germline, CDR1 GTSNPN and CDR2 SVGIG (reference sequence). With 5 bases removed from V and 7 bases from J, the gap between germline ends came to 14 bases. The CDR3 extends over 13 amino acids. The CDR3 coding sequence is TGTGCCTGGGGAAAAGTACACGGCGGGGAGCTGTTTTTT. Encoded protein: CAWGKVHGGELFF.

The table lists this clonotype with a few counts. The CDR3 region has the DNA TGTGCCAGCAGTTTCCGCAGCGGGAGCGGAGAGACCCAGTACTTC. Translated: CASSFRSGSGETQYF. This sequence joins TRBV28 and TRBJ2-5; 8 bases fit TRBD2. This CDR3 has 15 amino acids. J gave up 4 bases and V 3 bases, and 7 bases lay outside the gene matches. Germline V gene data show CDR1 as MDHEN and CDR2 as SYDVKM.

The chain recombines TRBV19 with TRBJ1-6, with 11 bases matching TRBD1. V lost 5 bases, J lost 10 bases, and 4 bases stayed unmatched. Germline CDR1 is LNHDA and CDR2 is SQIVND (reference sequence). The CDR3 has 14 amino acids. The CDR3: CASSPGQGGSPLHF. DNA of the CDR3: TGTGCCAGTAGTCCGGGACAGGGGGGATCACCCCTCCACTTT.

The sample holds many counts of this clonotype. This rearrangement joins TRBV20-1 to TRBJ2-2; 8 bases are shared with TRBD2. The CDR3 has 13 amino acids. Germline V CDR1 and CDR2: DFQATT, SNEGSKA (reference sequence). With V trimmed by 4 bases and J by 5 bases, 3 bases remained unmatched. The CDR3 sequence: CSATSGFTGELFF. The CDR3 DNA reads TGCAGTGCTACTAGCGGGTTTACCGGGGAGCTGTTTTTT.

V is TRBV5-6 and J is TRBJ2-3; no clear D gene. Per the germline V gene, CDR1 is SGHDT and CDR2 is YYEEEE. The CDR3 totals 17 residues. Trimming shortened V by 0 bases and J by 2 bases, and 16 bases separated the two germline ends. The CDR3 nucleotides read TGTGCCAGCAGCTTGGCTTCCATGGGTGGCTACACAGATACGCAGTATTTT. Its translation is CASSLASMGGYTDTQYF.

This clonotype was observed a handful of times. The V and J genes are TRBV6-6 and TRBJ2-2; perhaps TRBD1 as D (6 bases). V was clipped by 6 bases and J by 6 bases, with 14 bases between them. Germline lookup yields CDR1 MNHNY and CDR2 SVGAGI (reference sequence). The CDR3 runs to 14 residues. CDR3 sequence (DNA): TGTGCCAGCAGGCGGACAGTTTACCCCGGGGAGCTGTTTTTT. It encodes CASRRTVYPGELFF.

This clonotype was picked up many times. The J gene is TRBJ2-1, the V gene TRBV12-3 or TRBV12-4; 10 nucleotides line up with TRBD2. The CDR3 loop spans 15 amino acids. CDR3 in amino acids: CATTPASGRGHEQFF. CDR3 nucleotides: TGTGCTACGACGCCGGCTAGCGGGAGAGGTCATGAGCAGTTCTTC.

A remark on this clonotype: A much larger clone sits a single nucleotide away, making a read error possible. CDR3 loop: CASSFGKVPGNTIDF. The CDR3 DNA follows: TGTGCCAGCAGCTTTGGAAAAGTACCTGGAAACACCATAGATTTT. V gene TRBV7-9 combines with J gene TRBJ1-3; D gene ambiguous. The CDR3 spans 15 residues. Germline CDR1 is SEHNR and CDR2 is FQNEAQ (reference sequence).

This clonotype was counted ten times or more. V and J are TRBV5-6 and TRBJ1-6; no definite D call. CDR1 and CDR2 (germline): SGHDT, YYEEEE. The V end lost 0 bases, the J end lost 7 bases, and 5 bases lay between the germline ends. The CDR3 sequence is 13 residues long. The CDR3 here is CASSLARNSPLHF. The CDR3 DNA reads TGTGCCAGCAGCTTGGCGAGAAATTCACCCCTCCACTTT.

The CDR3 here is CATSRETTSTDTQYF. The CDR3 DNA reads TGTGCCACCAGCAGAGAAACCACTAGCACAGATACGCAGTATTTT. The chain combines TRBV15 with TRBJ2-3; the D is unclear. V was clipped by 0 bases and J by 0 bases, with 7 bases between them. The V gene's germline CDR1 is LNHNV and CDR2 YYDKDF (reference sequence). This CDR3 contains 15 residues.

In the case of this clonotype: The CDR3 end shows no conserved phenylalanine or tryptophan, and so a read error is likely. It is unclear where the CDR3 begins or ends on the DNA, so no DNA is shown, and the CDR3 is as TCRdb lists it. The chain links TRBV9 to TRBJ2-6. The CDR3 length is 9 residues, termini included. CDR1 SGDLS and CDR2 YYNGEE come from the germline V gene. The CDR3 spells CASSVDATS.

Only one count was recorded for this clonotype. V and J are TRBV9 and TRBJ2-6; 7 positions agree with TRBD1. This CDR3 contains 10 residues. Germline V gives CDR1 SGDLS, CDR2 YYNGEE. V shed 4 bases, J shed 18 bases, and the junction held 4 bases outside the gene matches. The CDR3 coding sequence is TGTGCCAGCAGCTCGGGACAGAAGACTTTC. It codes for CASSSGQKTF.

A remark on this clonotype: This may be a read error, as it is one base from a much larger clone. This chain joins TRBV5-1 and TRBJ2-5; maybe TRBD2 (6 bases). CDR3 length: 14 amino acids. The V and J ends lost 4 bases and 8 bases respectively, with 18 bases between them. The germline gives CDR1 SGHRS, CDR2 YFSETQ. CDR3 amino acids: CASSRGYRGDTQYF. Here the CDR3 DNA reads TGCGCCAGCAGCCGGGGGTATCGTGGGGACACCCAGTACTTC. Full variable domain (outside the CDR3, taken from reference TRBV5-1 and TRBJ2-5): KAGVTQTPRYLIKTRGQQVTLSCSPISGHRSVSWYQQTPGQGLQFLFEYFSETQRNKGNFPGRFSGRQFSNSRSEMNVSTLELGDSALYLCASSRGYRGDTQYFGPGTRLLVL.

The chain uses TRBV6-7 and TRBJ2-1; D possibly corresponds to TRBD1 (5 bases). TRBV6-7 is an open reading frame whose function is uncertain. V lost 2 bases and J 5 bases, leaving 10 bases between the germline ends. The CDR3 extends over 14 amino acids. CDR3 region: CASSYLPRDNEQFF. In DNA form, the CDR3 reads TGTGCCAGCAGTTACCTACCCAGGGACAATGAGCAGTTCTTC.

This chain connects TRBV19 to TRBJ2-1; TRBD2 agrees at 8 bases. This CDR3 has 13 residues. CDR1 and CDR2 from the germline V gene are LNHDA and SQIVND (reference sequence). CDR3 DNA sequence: TGTGCTAGCGGAGCGGGAGCTGGCAATGAGCAGTTCTTC. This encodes CASGAGAGNEQFF. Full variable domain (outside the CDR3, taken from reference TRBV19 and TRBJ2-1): DGGITQSPKYLFRKEGQNVTLSCEQNLNHDAMYWYRQDPGQGLRLIYYSQIVNDFQKGDIAEGYSVSREKKESFPLTVTSAQKNPTAFYLCASGAGAGNEQFFGPGTRLTVL.

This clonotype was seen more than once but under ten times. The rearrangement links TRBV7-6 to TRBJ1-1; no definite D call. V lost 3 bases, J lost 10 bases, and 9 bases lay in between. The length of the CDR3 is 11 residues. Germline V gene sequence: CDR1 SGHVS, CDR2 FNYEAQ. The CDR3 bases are TGTGCCAGCAGCTTGGGGAATAGAGCTTTCTTT. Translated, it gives CASSLGNRAFF.

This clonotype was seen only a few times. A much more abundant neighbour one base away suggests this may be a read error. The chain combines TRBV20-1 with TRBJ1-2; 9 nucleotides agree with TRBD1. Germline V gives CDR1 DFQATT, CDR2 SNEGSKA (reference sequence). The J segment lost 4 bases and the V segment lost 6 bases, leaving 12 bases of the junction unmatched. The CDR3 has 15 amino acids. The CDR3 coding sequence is TGCAGTGCGAAGGAGGGACAGGGACTAACCTATGGCTACACCTTC. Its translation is CSAKEGQGLTYGYTF.

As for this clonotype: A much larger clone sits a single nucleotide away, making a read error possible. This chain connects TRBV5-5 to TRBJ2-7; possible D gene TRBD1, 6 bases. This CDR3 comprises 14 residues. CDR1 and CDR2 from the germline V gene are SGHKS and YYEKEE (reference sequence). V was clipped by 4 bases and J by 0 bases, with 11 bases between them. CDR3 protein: CASSPKGDSYEQYF. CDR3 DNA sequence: TGTGCCAGCAGCCCGAAGGGGGACTCCTACGAGCAGTACTTC. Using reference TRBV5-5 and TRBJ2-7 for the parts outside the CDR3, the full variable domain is DAGVTQSPTHLIKTRGQQVTLRCSPISGHKSVSWYQQVLGQGPQFIFQYYEKEERGRGNFPDRFSARQFPNYSSELNVNALLLGDSALYLCASSPKGDSYEQYFGPGTRLTVT.

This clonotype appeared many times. This CDR3 is CASSWTVNGEKLFF. The CDR3 DNA sequence: TGTGCCAGTAGCTGGACAGTGAATGGTGAAAAACTGTTTTTT. This chain links TRBV19 with TRBJ1-4, with TRBD1 as a possible D gene (6 bases). V was cut by 6 bases and J by 7 bases, with 15 bases left in between. The CDR3 runs 14 residues. Germline V gene data show CDR1 as LNHDA and CDR2 as SQIVND (reference sequence).

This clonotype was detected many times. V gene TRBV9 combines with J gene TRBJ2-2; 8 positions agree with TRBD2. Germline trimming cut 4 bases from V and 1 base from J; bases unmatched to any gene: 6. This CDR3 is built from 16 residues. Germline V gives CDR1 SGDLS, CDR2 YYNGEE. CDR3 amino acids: CASSPRGLGNTGELFF. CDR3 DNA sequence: TGTGCCAGCAGCCCTAGGGGACTAGGGAACACCGGGGAGCTGTTTTTT.

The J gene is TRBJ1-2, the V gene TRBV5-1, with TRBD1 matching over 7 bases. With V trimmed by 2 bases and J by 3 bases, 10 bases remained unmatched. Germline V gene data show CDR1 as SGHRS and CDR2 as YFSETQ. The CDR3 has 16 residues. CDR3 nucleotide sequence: TGCGCCAGCAGCTTTCGACAGGGCCGGACAGACTATGGCTACACCTTC. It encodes CASSFRQGRTDYGYTF. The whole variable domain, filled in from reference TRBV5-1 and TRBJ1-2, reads KAGVTQTPRYLIKTRGQQVTLSCSPISGHRSVSWYQQTPGQGLQFLFEYFSETQRNKGNFPGRFSGRQFSNSRSEMNVSTLELGDSALYLCASSFRQGRTDYGYTFGSGTRLTVV.

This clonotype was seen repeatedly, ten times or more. CDR3 DNA sequence: TGTGCCAGCAGACCGGGACAACGCTACGAGCAGTACTTC. The encoded protein is CASRPGQRYEQYF. This sequence joins TRBV28 and TRBJ2-7; possibly TRBD1 for D (6 bases). V shed 6 bases and J shed 3 bases, with 12 bases lying between them. Germline loops: CDR1 MDHEN, CDR2 SYDVKM. The CDR3 loop spans 13 amino acids.